This note documents a single TCR beta chain sequence. In the original analysis: Reference gene primer amplification gave nucleated cell count estimates. The assay was immunoSEQ multiplex PCR, and TCRdb's table has in-frame clones only and misses some. The D gene and trimming were derived from the DNA, and the V and J assignments and clone size from that table. The table shows some 110,000 clones, with about 85% occurring only once. V gave up 1 base and J gave up 5 bases, with 14 bases separating them. Germline assignment: CDR1 MNHEY and CDR2 SVGAGI. The CDR3 length is 15 residues. The sample comes from a study of blood T cell repertoires in COVID-19. Looking at the study overall: Italy, Spain and the United States were the sources of the convalescent and acute COVID-19 samples. T cells, B-cell-depleted T cells, or PBMCs provided the cDNA or gDNA that served as material.

During active infection, Seattle patients enrolled and were then monitored through disease. The sample taken for sequencing was peripheral blood. The rearrangement links TRBV6-5 to TRBJ1-2; D remains ambiguous. This receptor was obtained from an elderly woman with COVID-19, enrolled during active disease. In DNA form, the CDR3 reads TGTGCCAGCAGTTACTTAACGGAGAGGCATTATGGCTACACCTTC. Its translation: CASSYLTERHYGYTF.